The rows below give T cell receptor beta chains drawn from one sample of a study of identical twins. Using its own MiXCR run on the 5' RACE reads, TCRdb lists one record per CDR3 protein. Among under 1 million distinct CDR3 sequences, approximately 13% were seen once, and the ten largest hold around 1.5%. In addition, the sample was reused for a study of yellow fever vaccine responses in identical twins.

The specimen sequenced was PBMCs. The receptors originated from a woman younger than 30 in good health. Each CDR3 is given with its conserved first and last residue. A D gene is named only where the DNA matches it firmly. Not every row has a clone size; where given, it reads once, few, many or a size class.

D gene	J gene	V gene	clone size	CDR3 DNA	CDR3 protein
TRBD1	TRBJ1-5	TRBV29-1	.	TGCAGAGGGCCAGGGGGCTATCAGCCCCAGCATTTT	CRGPGGYQPQHF
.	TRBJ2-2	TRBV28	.	TGTGCCAGCAGGCCACCGGGACAAAGGGTGGGTGGGGACACCGGGGAGCTGTTTTTT	CASRPPGQRVGGDTGELFF
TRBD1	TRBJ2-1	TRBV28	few	TGTGCCAGCAGATCCCGGGACAGGGTGAATGAGCAGTTCTTC	CASRSRDRVNEQFF
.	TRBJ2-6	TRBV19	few	TGTGCCAGTACCGCCGCCTCCTCTGGGGCCAACGTCCTGACTTTC	CASTAASSGANVLTF
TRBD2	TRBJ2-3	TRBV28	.	TGTGCCGGCAGCCCTGCTTGGACTAGCGGGAACACAGATACGCAGTATTTT	CAGSPAWTSGNTDTQYF
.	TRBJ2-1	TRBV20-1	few	TGCAGTGTGAGAAGCGCGACCAATGAGCAGTTCTTC	CSVRSATNEQFF
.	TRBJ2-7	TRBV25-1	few	TGTGCCAGCACTATTTCTGAGGGTGAGCAGTACTTC	CASTISEGEQYF
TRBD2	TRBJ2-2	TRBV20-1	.	TGCAGTGCTAGGGACCGGACTAGGGTAGTCGGGGAGCTGTTTTTT	CSARDRTRVVGELFF
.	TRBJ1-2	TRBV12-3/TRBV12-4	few	TGTGCCAGCACTAAAACAGAGAACTATGGCTACACCTTC	CASTKTENYGYTF
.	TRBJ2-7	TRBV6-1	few	TGTGCCAGCACTGGGGGGTCCTACGAGCAGTACTTC	CASTGGSYEQYF
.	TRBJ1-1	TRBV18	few	TGTGCCAGCTCACCAGAGGGTGTGTGGACTGAAGCTTTCTTT	CASSPEGVWTEAFF
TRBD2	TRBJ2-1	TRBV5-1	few	TGCGCCAGCAGCTTGGTTAGCGGGGGAAGCTCCTACAATGAGCAGTTCTTC	CASSLVSGGSSYNEQFF
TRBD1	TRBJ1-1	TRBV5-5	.	TGTGCCAGCAACCCTAGGACAGGGAACACTGAAGCTTTCTTT	CASNPRTGNTEAFF
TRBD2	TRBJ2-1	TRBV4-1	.	TGCGCCAGCAGCCAGTATAGCGGGAGTGGGGGATACAATGAGCAGTTCTTC	CASSQYSGSGGYNEQFF
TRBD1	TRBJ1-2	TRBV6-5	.	TGTGCCAGCAGTTACTCCGGGACAGGGCTTAACTATGGCTACACCTTC	CASSYSGTGLNYGYTF
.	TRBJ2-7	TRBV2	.	TGTGCCAGCACGACACTTTTCTCCTACGAGCAGTACTTC	CASTTLFSYEQYF
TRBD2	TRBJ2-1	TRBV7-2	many	TGTGCCAGCAGCACCCGGACTAGCATCTACAATGAGCAGTTCTTC	CASSTRTSIYNEQFF
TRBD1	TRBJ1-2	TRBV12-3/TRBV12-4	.	TGTGCCAGCAGTTTTGATGGGGCAGGGGGAGCTAACTATGGCTACACCTTC	CASSFDGAGGANYGYTF
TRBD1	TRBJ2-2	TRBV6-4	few	TGTGCCAGCAGCCCCGATCCCGACAGGGGTGGCGGGGAGCTGTTTTTT	CASSPDPDRGGGELFF
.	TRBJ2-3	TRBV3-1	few	TGTGCCAGCAGCCAAGGGACTCACACAGATACGCAGTATTTT	CASSQGTHTDTQYF
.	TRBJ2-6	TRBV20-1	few	TGCAGTGTCAGCGGGCCGTCTAGCGACTATACCTCTCGGGCCAACGTCCTGACTTTC	CSVSGPSSDYTSRANVLTF
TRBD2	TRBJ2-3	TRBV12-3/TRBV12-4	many	TGTGCCAGCAGCCGACTAGCGGGGGGTGAAACAGATACGCAGTATTTT	CASSRLAGGETDTQYF
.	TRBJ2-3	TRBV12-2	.	TGTGCAAGTCGCTTAGGCCCGATGACAGATACGCAGTATTTT	CASRLGPMTDTQYF
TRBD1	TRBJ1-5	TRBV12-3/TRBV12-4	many	TGTGCCAGCAGTTTAGCCAAGGACAGGGTTGTTCAGCCCCAGCATTTT	CASSLAKDRVVQPQHF
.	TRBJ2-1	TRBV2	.	TGTGCCACGACAGGGAAATTTGGTGGGACTAGGTCCTACAATGAGCAGTTCTTC	CATTGKFGGTRSYNEQFF
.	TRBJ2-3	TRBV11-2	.	TGTGCCCTAGGGGGGGATACGCAGTATTTT	CALGGDTQYF
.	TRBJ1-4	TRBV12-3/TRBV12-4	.	TGTGCCAGCAGTTCGCACCGAACAACTAATGAAAAACTGTTTTTT	CASSSHRTTNEKLFF
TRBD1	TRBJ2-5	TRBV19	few	TGTGCCAGTAGTCCCGTCCGGACAGGCAGGGAGACCCAGTACTTC	CASSPVRTGRETQYF
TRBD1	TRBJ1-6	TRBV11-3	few	TGTGCCAGCAGCTTAGGCTGGACAGGGGTGAGCTCACCCCTCCACTTT	CASSLGWTGVSSPLHF
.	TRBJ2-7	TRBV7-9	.	TGTGCCAGCAGCACCCCCGTGGTACAGGGTCTCTACGAGCAGTACTTC	CASSTPVVQGLYEQYF
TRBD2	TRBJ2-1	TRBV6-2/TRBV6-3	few	TGTGCCAGCAGAGGACTAGTAATACCCAATGAGCAGTTCTTC	CASRGLVIPNEQFF
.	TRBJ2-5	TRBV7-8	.	TGTGCCAGCAGCCCCGACAGGAGCCAAGAGACCCAGTACTTC	CASSPDRSQETQYF
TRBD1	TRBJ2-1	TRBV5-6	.	TGTGCCAGCAGCTTGTGGGACAGATACAATGAGCAGTTCTTC	CASSLWDRYNEQFF
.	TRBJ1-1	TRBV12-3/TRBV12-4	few	TGTGCCGCAAGGGGGGGGAACACTGAAGCTTTCTTT	CAARGGNTEAFF
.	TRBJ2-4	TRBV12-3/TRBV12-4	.	TGTGCCAGCAGGCCGGGGGCCAAAAACATTCAGTACTTC	CASRPGAKNIQYF
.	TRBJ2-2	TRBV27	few	TGTGCCAGCAGCCCCACTAGGAGCTTCGGGGAGCTGTTTTTT	CASSPTRSFGELFF
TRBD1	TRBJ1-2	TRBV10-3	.	TGTGCCATCAGTGAGGGCAGGGGGAACTATGGCTACACCTTC	CAISEGRGNYGYTF
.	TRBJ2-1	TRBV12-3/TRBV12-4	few	TGTGCCAGCAGTTCGAGGGTGGTGGGGGACATACAAGGGGAGTTCTTC	CASSSRVVGDIQGEFF
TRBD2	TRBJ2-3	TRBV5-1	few	TGCGCCAGCAGCGTAGCGGGGGATGTTACAGATACGCAGTATTTT	CASSVAGDVTDTQYF
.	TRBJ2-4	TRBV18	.	TGTGCCAGCTCACCAGGGTCGCCCGAAAACATTCAGTACTTC	CASSPGSPENIQYF
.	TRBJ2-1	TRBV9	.	TGTGCCAGCAGCGTAGTAGCGGAGAGGGGGGTTGAGCAGTTCTTC	CASSVVAERGVEQFF
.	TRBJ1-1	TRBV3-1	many	TGTGCCAGCAGCCAAGTGAACACTGAAGCTTTCTTT	CASSQVNTEAFF
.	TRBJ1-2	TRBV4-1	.	TGCGCCAGCAGCCAAGGTCAGTTCTTGGGCCGGGAAAACTATGGCTACACCTTC	CASSQGQFLGRENYGYTF
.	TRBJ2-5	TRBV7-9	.	TGTGCCAGCACCGTTGGTGGGACATCCCAAGAGACCCAGTACTTC	CASTVGGTSQETQYF
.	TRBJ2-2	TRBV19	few	TGTGCCAGTAGTATGGGCGGGAACACCGGGGAGCTGTTTTTT	CASSMGGNTGELFF